Following are 24 T cell receptor beta chains from one sample sequenced in a study of cytomegalovirus exposure and HLA in healthy donors. In the PCR, 60 Vbeta and 13 Jbeta primers were used. Here immunoSEQ multiplex PCR was the method, and the copy in TCRdb shows in-frame clones only, minus some. The sample lists 130,000 or so clones, around 8.5% occurring once. Sequences were obtained from PBMCs. These receptors were obtained from a middle-aged man in good health and CMV-seronegative.

Concerning this clone: At one of its ends the junction is not consistent with the germline gene, which may arise from a read error. J is TRBJ2-5 and V is TRBV7-9; D gene uncertain. The J call may not be correct, given that the DNA end is closer to TRBJ2-7. The germline gives CDR1 SEHNR, CDR2 FQNEAQ (reference sequence). There are 12 residues in the CDR3. CDR3 loop: CASSLVSFEQYF. CDR3 in DNA: TGTGCCAGCAGCTTAGTTTCCTTCGAGCAGTACTTC.

This clone was picked up a small number of times. The V call is TRBV5-1, the J call TRBJ2-1, with 7 bases matching TRBD1. Germline V CDR1 and CDR2: SGHRS, YFSETQ. The J segment lost 8 bases and the V segment lost 5 bases, leaving 4 bases of the junction unmatched. There are 12 residues in the CDR3. The CDR3 bases are TGCGCCAGCAGTTGGGACAGCTATGAGCAGTTCTTC. This encodes CASSWDSYEQFF.

This clone came up a few times. This chain connects TRBV29-1 to TRBJ1-3; D is ambiguous. From germline, CDR1 is SQVTM and CDR2 ANQGSEA. V was shortened by 2 bases and J by 0 bases, with 5 bases between the two germline ends. The CDR3 is 13 amino acids. The CDR3 DNA is TGCAGCGTTGAACTCTCCTCTGGAAACACCATATATTTT. This sequence encodes CSVELSSGNTIYF.

The chain carries TRBV11-2 and TRBJ1-6; D is ambiguous. V lost 0 bases and J lost 7, with 7 bases in between. Germline V gene data show CDR1 as SGHAT and CDR2 as FQNNGV. The CDR3 length is 14 residues. The CDR3 DNA sequence: TGTGCCAGCAGCTTAGATTACGGGAATTCACCCCTCCACTTT. Translated: CASSLDYGNSPLHF.

The chain joins TRBV5-1 to TRBJ1-6; D not certain. Trimming removed 0 bases from V and 5 bases from J, with 9 bases in between. Germline CDR1 SGHRS, CDR2 YFSETQ. The CDR3 contains 15 residues. For the CDR3, the DNA is TGCGCCAGCAGCTTGGACAGTCCCCATAATTCACCCCTCCACTTT. Translated: CASSLDSPHNSPLHF. The variable domain in full, completed from reference TRBV5-1 and TRBJ1-6, reads KAGVTQTPRYLIKTRGQQVTLSCSPISGHRSVSWYQQTPGQGLQFLFEYFSETQRNKGNFPGRFSGRQFSNSRSEMNVSTLELGDSALYLCASSLDSPHNSPLHFGNGTRLTVT.

This clone was counted only a few times. The chain employs TRBV4-1 and TRBJ2-3; 7 nucleotides agree with TRBD2. CDR3 size: 17 residues. J gave up 4 bases and V 0 bases, and 10 bases lay outside the gene matches. Germline V lookup: CDR1 MGHRA, CDR2 YSYEKL. The CDR3 here is CASSQDRGTNSADTQYF. The CDR3 DNA reads TGCGCCAGCAGCCAAGATCGGGGGACTAATTCGGCAGATACGCAGTATTTT.

Concerning this clone itself: An end of the junction differs from the germline gene, which may be a read error. V gene TRBV5-1 combines with J gene TRBJ1-2, with D unresolved. The CDR3 covers 14 residues. Germline V gives CDR1 SGHRS, CDR2 YFSETQ. Here the CDR3 DNA reads TGCGCCAGCAGTTTGGGAGGGCGAGGCTATGGCTACACCTTC. It specifies CASSLGGRGYGYTF.

The rearrangement uses TRBV6-1 and TRBJ2-7; D is undetermined. With 10 bases removed from V and 2 bases from J, the gap between germline ends came to 12 bases. From germline, CDR1 is MNHNS and CDR2 SASEGT. The length of the CDR3 is 12 residues. The CDR3 is CATMTSTYEQYF. The CDR3 nucleotides read TGTGCCACCATGACATCCACCTACGAGCAGTACTTC.

This clone has only a few counts. This chain uses TRBV5-6 with TRBJ2-3, with 9 bases matching TRBD2. CDR3 length: 17 amino acids. J was trimmed by 2 bases and V by 4 bases; bases with no gene match: 11. In germline, CDR1 is SGHDT, CDR2 YYEEEE. CDR3 nucleotides: TGTGCCAGCAGCCCCTTGGGGCGGGGGGGCTTCACAGATACGCAGTATTTT. Translating it yields CASSPLGRGGFTDTQYF.

Only a few counts were recorded for this clone. The chain couples TRBV5-4 to TRBJ2-3; D call uncertain. V was shortened by 4 bases and J by 0 bases, with 12 bases between the two germline ends. This CDR3 has 15 residues. Germline V gives CDR1 SGHNT, CDR2 YYREEE (reference sequence). The CDR3 loop reads CASSQQTTSTDTQYF. CDR3 bases: TGTGCCAGCAGCCAACAGACAACTAGCACAGATACGCAGTATTTT.

This clone was counted only a few times. This chain uses TRBV9 with TRBJ2-5, with 7 bases fitting TRBD2. The CDR3 loop spans 14 amino acids. Germline V lookup: CDR1 SGDLS, CDR2 YYNGEE. V shed 3 bases and J 1 base; nucleotides not matched to a gene: 3. The CDR3 bases are TGTGCCAGCAGCGCGACTAGCAGCCAAGAGACCCAGTACTTC. Translation gives CASSATSSQETQYF.

This chain uses TRBV2 with TRBJ1-5, with D perhaps TRBD1 (5 bases). This CDR3 region has 17 residues. Germline V gene sequence: CDR1 SNHLY, CDR2 FYNNEI. V was shortened by 5 bases and J by 2 bases, with 19 bases between the two germline ends. The CDR3 reads CASSPLQEGAGNQPQHF. CDR3 DNA sequence: TGTGCCAGCAGTCCTTTACAAGAAGGGGCTGGCAATCAGCCCCAGCATTTT.

Written as DNA, the CDR3 is TGTGCCAGCAGCTTAAGGTCGGGGGGGGGCACAGATACGCAGTATTTT. This gives the protein CASSLRSGGGTDTQYF. The chain carries TRBV7-2 and TRBJ2-3; 8 nucleotides line up with TRBD2. The trim removed 2 bases at V and 1 base at J, leaving 5 bases unmatched. In germline, CDR1 is SGHTA, CDR2 FQGNSA. CDR3 length: 16 residues.

This sequence joins TRBV6-5 and TRBJ1-3; D gene unclear. The CDR3 covers 12 residues. The V gene's germline CDR1 is MNHEY and CDR2 SVGAGI. V was cut by 8 bases and J by 0 bases, with 5 bases left in between. CDR3 DNA: TGTGCCAGCCACAGCTCTGGAAACACCATATATTTT. It is translated as CASHSSGNTIYF.

The CDR3 loop reads CASRRTSGGAGGEQFF. CDR3 bases: TGTGCCAGCAGACGGACTAGCGGGGGGGCCGGAGGTGAGCAGTTCTTC. The chain employs TRBV2 and TRBJ2-1; 15 bases are shared with TRBD2. Germline lookup yields CDR1 SNHLY and CDR2 FYNNEI. The CDR3 consists of 16 residues. The J segment lost 9 bases and the V segment lost 6 bases, leaving 9 bases of the junction unmatched.

The CDR3 DNA is TGTGCCAGCAGCTTGGACTCTACTAGCACAGATACGCAGTATTTT. Translated: CASSLDSTSTDTQYF. J is TRBJ2-3 and V is TRBV5-4; the D is unclear. This CDR3 has 15 amino acids. Between the trimmed V and J ends, which lost 0 bases and 0 bases, there was a span of 8 bases. Germline CDR1 reads SGHNT; CDR2 reads YYREEE (reference sequence).

This clone appeared once. The rearrangement joins TRBV5-8 to TRBJ2-1; D remains unclear. CDR3 length: 15 residues. V lost 0 bases and J 7 bases, leaving 14 bases between the germline ends. CDR1 SGHTS and CDR2 YDEGEE come from the germline V gene. This CDR3 is CASSLEPSSRNEQFF. The CDR3 nucleotides are TGTGCCAGCAGCTTGGAACCCAGCTCGAGGAATGAGCAGTTCTTC.

Concerning this clone: At one boundary the junction diverges from the germline segment, which might be a read error. Other DNA sequences from this sample encode an identical CDR3 as well. The chain is built from TRBV7-9 and TRBJ1-1; D ambiguous. Germline V lookup: CDR1 SEHNR, CDR2 FQNEAQ (reference sequence). This CDR3 contains 13 residues. CDR3 in DNA: TGTGCCAGCAGTCTCTCCGGGAACACTGAAGCCTTCTTT. Translated: CASSLSGNTEAFF.

This clone was seen only a few times. In DNA, the CDR3 is TGTGCCAGCAGTGGAGGGACAGGGAGCTCCTATAATTCACCCCTCCACTTT. It encodes CASSGGTGSSYNSPLHF. The chain combines TRBV2 with TRBJ1-6, with TRBD1 matching over 9 bases. This CDR3 spans 17 amino acids. In germline, CDR1 is SNHLY, CDR2 FYNNEI. V lost 4 bases, J lost 0 bases, and 4 bases stayed unmatched.

V gene TRBV5-1 combines with J gene TRBJ1-6, with D maybe TRBD1 (5 bases). Germline V CDR1 and CDR2: SGHRS, YFSETQ. V was trimmed by 0 bases and J by 9 bases, leaving 13 bases between them. The CDR3 consists of 15 residues. The CDR3 bases are TGCGCCAGCAGCTTGGGGGCAGGGCAACGTTCACCCCTCCACTTT. This translates into CASSLGAGQRSPLHF.

This clone was seen a few times. The genes are TRBV25-1 and TRBJ1-4; 9 bases agree with TRBD1. CDR3 size: 14 residues. V gave up 6 bases and J gave up 5 bases; unmatched junction bases: 4. Looked up from germline, CDR1 is MGHDK and CDR2 is SYGVNS. The CDR3 spells CASREGTGNEKLFF. The CDR3 DNA sequence: TGTGCCAGCAGGGAAGGGACAGGGAATGAAAAACTGTTTTTT.

This clone was detected a few times. This chain connects TRBV10-3 to TRBJ2-7, with 7 bases aligning to TRBD1. The ends lost 6 bases at V and 4 bases at J; junction bases unmatched: 9. The CDR3 has 14 residues. Germline CDR1 and CDR2: ENHRY and SYGVKD. Here the CDR3 reads CAIRAPGTAYEQYF. CDR3 DNA: TGTGCCATCAGGGCCCCCGGGACAGCTTACGAGCAGTACTTC.

The chain couples TRBV4-1 to TRBJ2-7; D remains ambiguous. Germline CDR1 reads MGHRA; CDR2 reads YSYEKL. CDR3 length: 16 amino acids. Trimming took off 0 bases at V and 0 bases at J, with 12 bases between the two ends. This chain's CDR3 is CASSQEYQVSSYEQYF. The CDR3, as DNA: TGCGCCAGCAGCCAAGAGTACCAGGTGAGCTCCTACGAGCAGTACTTC.

V is TRBV5-1 and J is TRBJ1-3; tentative D call: TRBD1 (6 bases). Germline CDR1 and CDR2: SGHRS and YFSETQ. The CDR3 spans 15 residues. V was clipped by 7 bases and J by 0 bases, with 14 bases between them. The chain's CDR3 is CASGRDTSSGNTIYF. CDR3 sequence (DNA): TGCGCCAGCGGCAGGGACACTAGCTCTGGAAACACCATATATTTT. Variable domain in full (rest from reference TRBV5-1 and TRBJ1-3): KAGVTQTPRYLIKTRGQQVTLSCSPISGHRSVSWYQQTPGQGLQFLFEYFSETQRNKGNFPGRFSGRQFSNSRSEMNVSTLELGDSALYLCASGRDTSSGNTIYFGEGSWLTVV.